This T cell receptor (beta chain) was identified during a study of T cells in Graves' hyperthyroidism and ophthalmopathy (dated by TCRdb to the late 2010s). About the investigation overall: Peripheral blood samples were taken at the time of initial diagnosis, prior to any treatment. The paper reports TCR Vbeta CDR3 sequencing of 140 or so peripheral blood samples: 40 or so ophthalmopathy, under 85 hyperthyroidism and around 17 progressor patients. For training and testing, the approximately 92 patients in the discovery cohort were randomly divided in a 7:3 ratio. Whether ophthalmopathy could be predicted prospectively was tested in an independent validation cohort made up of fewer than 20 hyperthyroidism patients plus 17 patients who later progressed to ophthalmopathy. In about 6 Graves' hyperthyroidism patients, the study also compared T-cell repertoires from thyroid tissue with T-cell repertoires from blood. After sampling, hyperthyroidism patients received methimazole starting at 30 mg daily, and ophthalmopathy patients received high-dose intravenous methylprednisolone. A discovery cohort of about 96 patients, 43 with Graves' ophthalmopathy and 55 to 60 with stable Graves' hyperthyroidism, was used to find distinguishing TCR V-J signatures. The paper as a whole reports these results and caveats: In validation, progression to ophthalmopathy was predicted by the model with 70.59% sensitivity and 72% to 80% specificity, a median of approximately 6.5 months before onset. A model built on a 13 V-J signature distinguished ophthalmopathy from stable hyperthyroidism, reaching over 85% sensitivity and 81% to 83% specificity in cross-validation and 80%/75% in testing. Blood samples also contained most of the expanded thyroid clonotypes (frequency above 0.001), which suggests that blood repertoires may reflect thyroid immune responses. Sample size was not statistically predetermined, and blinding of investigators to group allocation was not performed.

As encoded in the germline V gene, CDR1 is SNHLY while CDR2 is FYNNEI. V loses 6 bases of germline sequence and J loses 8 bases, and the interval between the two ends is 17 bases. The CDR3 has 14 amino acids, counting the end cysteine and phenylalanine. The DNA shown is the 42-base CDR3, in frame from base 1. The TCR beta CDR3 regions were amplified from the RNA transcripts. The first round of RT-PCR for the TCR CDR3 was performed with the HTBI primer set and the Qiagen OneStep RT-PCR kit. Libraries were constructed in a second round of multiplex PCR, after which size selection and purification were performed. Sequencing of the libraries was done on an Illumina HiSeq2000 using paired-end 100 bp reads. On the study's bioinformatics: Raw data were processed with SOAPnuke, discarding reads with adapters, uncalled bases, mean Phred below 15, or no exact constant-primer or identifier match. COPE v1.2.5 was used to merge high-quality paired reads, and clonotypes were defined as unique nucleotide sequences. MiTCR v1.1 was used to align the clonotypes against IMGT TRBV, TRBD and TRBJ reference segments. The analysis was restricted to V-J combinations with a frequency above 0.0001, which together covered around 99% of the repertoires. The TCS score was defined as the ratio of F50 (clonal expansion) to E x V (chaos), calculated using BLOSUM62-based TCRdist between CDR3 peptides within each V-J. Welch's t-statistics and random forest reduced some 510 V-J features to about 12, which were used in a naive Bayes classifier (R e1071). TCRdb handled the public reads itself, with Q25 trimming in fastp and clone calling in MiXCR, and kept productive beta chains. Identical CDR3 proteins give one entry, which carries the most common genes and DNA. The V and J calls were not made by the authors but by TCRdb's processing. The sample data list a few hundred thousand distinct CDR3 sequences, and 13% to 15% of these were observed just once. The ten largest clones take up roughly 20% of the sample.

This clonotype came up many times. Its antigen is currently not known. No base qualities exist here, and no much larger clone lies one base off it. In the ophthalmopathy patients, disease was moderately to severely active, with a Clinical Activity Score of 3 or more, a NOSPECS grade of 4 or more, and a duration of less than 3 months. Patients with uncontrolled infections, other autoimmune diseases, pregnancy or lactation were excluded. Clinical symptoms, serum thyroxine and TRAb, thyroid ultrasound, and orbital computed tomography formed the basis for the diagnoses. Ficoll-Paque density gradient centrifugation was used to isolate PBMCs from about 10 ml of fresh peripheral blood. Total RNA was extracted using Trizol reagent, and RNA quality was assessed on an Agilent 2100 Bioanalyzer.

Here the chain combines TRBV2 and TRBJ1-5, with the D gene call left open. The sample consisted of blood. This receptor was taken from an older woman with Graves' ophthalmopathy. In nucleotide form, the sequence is TGTGCCAGCAGGGGGTCCCAAGCGTGGGAGCCCCAGCATTTT. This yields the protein CASRGSQAWEPQHF.